This TCR beta chain comes out of a study of blood T cell repertoires in COVID-19. Study information: COVID-19 samples collected from the United States, Italy and Spain covered acute and convalescent phases.

As handled by the study authors: Estimated nucleated cell counts came from reference gene primer amplification. Some clones are missing from TCRdb's copy, which holds only in-frame ones; the method was immunoSEQ multiplex PCR. The DNA gave D and trimming, while V, J and clone size come from that table. The table lists approximately 110,000 clones, roughly 80% of them singletons. Concerning this clone: The junction departs from germline at one end; a sequencing error may be responsible.

Germline values: CDR1 SSHAT, CDR2 FNYEAQ (reference sequence). This CDR3 has 17 amino acids. J is TRBJ1-5 and V is TRBV7-7, with D perhaps TRBD1 (6 bases). The sequencing input was peripheral blood. The clonotype was recovered from a man between 65 and 80 years old with acute or convalescent COVID-19. The CDR3 protein is CASSLAIGRGYNQPQHF. The CDR3 DNA follows: TGTGCTAGCAGCTTAGCTATAGGCAGGGGATACAATCAGCCCCAGCATTTT.